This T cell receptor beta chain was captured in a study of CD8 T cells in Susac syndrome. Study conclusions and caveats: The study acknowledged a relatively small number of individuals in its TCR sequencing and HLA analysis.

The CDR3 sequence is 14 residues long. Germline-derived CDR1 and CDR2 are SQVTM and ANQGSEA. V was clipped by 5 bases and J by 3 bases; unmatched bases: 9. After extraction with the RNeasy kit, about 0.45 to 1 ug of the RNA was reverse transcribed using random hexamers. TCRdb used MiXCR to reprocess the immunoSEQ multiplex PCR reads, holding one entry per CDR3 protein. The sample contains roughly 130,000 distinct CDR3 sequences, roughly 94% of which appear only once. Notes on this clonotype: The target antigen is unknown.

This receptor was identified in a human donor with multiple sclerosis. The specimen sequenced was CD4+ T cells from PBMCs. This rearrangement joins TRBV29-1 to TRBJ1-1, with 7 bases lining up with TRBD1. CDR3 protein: CSVIRGSRDTEAFF. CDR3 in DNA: TGCAGCGTTATCAGGGGGTCCAGGGACACTGAAGCTTTCTTT. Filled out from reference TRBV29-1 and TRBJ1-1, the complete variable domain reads SAVISQKPSRDICQRGTSLTIQCQVDSQVTMMFWYRQQPGQSLTLIATANQGSEATYESGFVIDKFPISRPNLTFSTLTVSNMSPEDSSIYLCSVIRGSRDTEAFFGQGTRLTVV.